This entry lists 30 T cell receptor beta chains sequenced from one sample in a study of cytomegalovirus exposure and HLA in healthy donors. The PCR had 60 Vbeta and 13 Jbeta primers. Here immunoSEQ multiplex PCR was the method, and the copy in TCRdb shows in-frame clones only, minus some. Seen here are 100,000 to 150,000 clones, roughly 69% observed once, and the top ten hold 8.2%. Sequenced input: PBMCs. These receptors all stem from a woman between 35 and 50 years old in good health and CMV-seropositive.

V gene TRBV12-5 combines with J gene TRBJ2-1, with a tentative D call TRBD2 (5 bases). V lost 0 bases to trimming and J lost 0 bases, with 12 bases between them. This CDR3 has 17 amino acids. Per the germline V gene, CDR1 is LGHNT and CDR2 is FRNRAP. The CDR3 DNA is TGTGCTAGTGGTTTGGTACTGGGGAGCCGCTCCTACAATGAGCAGTTCTTC. It translates to CASGLVLGSRSYNEQFF.

This clone came up once. The chain carries TRBV2 and TRBJ1-1; 7 nucleotides align to TRBD1. The germline gives CDR1 SNHLY, CDR2 FYNNEI. The CDR3 is made up of 13 amino acids. V was clipped by 5 bases and J by 4 bases; unmatched bases: 4. The CDR3 here is CASSIEGATEAFF. The CDR3 coding sequence is TGTGCCAGCAGTATTGAGGGGGCCACTGAAGCTTTCTTT.

This clone has just one count. The rearrangement joins TRBV7-9 to TRBJ1-5; no firm D call. CDR1 and CDR2 (germline): SEHNR, FQNEAQ (reference sequence). Between the trimmed V and J ends, which lost 6 bases and 3 bases, there was a span of 9 bases. This CDR3 spans 13 amino acids. In DNA form, the CDR3 reads TGTGCCAGCAGAGGCGGCGTCAATCAGCCCCAGCATTTT. This encodes CASRGGVNQPQHF.

The J gene is TRBJ2-6, the V gene TRBV29-1; a weak D match, TRBD2 (8 bases). V was shortened by 4 bases and J by 2 bases, with 30 bases between the two germline ends. Germline V CDR1 and CDR2: SQVTM, ANQGSEA. The CDR3 is 21 amino acids. The CDR3 DNA reads as TGCAGCGTTGGCGACAGGGAATTTATAACGGGGGGGACCGCTGGGGCCAACGTCCTGACTTTC. Residues: CSVGDREFITGGTAGANVLTF. The full variable domain, with the rest looked up from reference TRBV29-1 and TRBJ2-6, is SAVISQKPSRDICQRGTSLTIQCQVDSQVTMMFWYRQQPGQSLTLIATANQGSEATYESGFVIDKFPISRPNLTFSTLTVSNMSPEDSSIYLCSVGDREFITGGTAGANVLTFGAGSRLTVL.

In its sample, this clone was seen a few times. This chain uses TRBV2 with TRBJ1-1; 10 positions agree with TRBD1. The V and J ends lost 4 bases and 6 bases, in that order; junction bases with no gene match: 5. Germline assignment: CDR1 SNHLY and CDR2 FYNNEI. The CDR3 runs 14 residues. The CDR3 DNA reads as TGTGCCAGCAGTGGGGACAGGGGCACGCCTGAAGCTTTCTTT. This gives the protein CASSGDRGTPEAFF.

This chain uses TRBV7-2 with TRBJ2-5; 8 bases match TRBD1. CDR1 and CDR2 from the germline V gene are SGHTA and FQGNSA. The CDR3 covers 14 residues. V dropped 5 bases and J dropped 3; count of bases not matched to a gene: 5. CDR3 region: CASSQGQVKETQYF. CDR3 nucleotide sequence: TGTGCCAGCAGCCAGGGACAGGTTAAAGAGACCCAGTACTTC.

The rearrangement uses TRBV7-6 and TRBJ2-2; TRBD2 is a possible D gene (7 bases). Trimming pared 2 bases from V and 5 bases from J, leaving 15 bases between. Germline assignment: CDR1 SGHVS and CDR2 FNYEAQ. CDR3 size: 16 residues. The CDR3 sequence: CASSLRRGPDTGELFF. The CDR3 DNA reads as TGTGCCAGCAGCTTAAGGCGGGGGCCGGATACCGGGGAGCTGTTTTTT.

Only one count was recorded for this clone. V and J are TRBV9 and TRBJ2-1; the D gene is possibly TRBD1 (6 bases). With 0 bases removed from V and 5 bases from J, the gap between germline ends came to 12 bases. The CDR3 runs 15 residues. The germline gives CDR1 SGDLS, CDR2 YYNGEE. The CDR3 reads CASSVAGTPNNEQFF. The CDR3 DNA sequence: TGTGCCAGCAGCGTAGCCGGGACACCAAACAATGAGCAGTTCTTC.

The chain recombines TRBV27 with TRBJ1-1; TRBD1 matches 9 bases. V shed 5 bases, J shed 11 bases, and the junction held 6 bases outside the gene matches. The CDR3 is 12 amino acids. Germline V gene data show CDR1 as MNHEY and CDR2 as SMNVEV (reference sequence). Written as DNA, the CDR3 is TGTGCCAGCAGTGGGACAGGGCGCCCCGCTTTCTTT. Amino acid sequence: CASSGTGRPAFF.

This clone was counted a few times. The rearrangement joins TRBV4-3 to TRBJ2-1; D may be TRBD1 (9 bases). The CDR3 sequence is 16 residues long. V lost 4 bases and J 6 bases, leaving 19 bases between the germline ends. Germline V gene data show CDR1 as LGHNA and CDR2 as YSLEER. This CDR3 reads CASSRYGGDRANEQFF. The CDR3 DNA follows: TGCGCCAGCAGCCGGTACGGGGGGGACAGGGCCAATGAGCAGTTCTTC.

V gene TRBV6-1 combines with J gene TRBJ2-1; TRBD1 aligns across 10 bases. V was pared by 6 bases and J by 6 bases, with 8 bases of the junction left unmatched. This CDR3 has 15 amino acids. Germline lookup yields CDR1 MNHNS and CDR2 SASEGT. CDR3 DNA: TGTGCCAGCAGCCCTTCTGGGACAGGGGTCAATGAGCAGTTCTTC. It specifies CASSPSGTGVNEQFF.

The chain links TRBV6-5 to TRBJ1-2, with TRBD1 as a possible D gene (5 bases). Germline CDR1 is MNHEY and CDR2 is SVGAGI. V lost 6 bases, J lost 10 bases, and 15 bases lay in between. The CDR3 is 12 residues long. The CDR3 loop reads CASRPLDSPYTF. The CDR3 DNA reads TGTGCCAGCAGACCCTTAGACAGCCCCTACACCTTC.

J is TRBJ1-5 and V is TRBV7-8; TRBD1 agrees at 9 bases. Per the germline V gene, CDR1 is SGHVS and CDR2 is FQNEAQ. After removal of 5 bases from V and 2 bases from J, the junction contained 7 bases not matched to a gene. The CDR3 has 16 residues. The CDR3 here is CASSVTGGGGNQPQHF. As DNA, the CDR3 is TGTGCCAGCAGCGTTACAGGGGGCGGTGGCAATCAGCCCCAGCATTTT.

This clone turned up a few times. The chain employs TRBV7-8 and TRBJ2-7; D not certain. Germline loops: CDR1 SGHVS, CDR2 FQNEAQ. This CDR3 is 13 amino acids long. Trimming removed 0 bases at V and 0 bases at J, with 3 bases between. CDR3 nucleotide sequence: TGTGCCAGCAGCTTAGCGAGCTCCTACGAGCAGTACTTC. Encoded protein: CASSLASSYEQYF. Variable domain in full (rest from reference TRBV7-8 and TRBJ2-7): GAGVSQSPRYKVAKRGQDVALRCDPISGHVSLFWYQQALGQGPEFLTYFQNEAQLDKSGLPSDRFFAERPEGSVSTLKIQRTQQEDSAVYLCASSLASSYEQYFGPGTRLTVT.

The chain recombines TRBV27 with TRBJ2-1, with 7 positions matching TRBD1. Trimming removed 3 bases from V and 8 bases from J; junction bases left unmatched: 7. The CDR3 sequence is 14 residues long. Germline lookup yields CDR1 MNHEY and CDR2 SMNVEV (reference sequence). The CDR3 is CASSFLDRDHEQFF. The CDR3 nucleotides read TGTGCCAGCAGTTTCCTTGACAGGGACCATGAGCAGTTCTTC.

The chain carries TRBV29-1 and TRBJ2-6; D ambiguous. Germline V gene sequence: CDR1 SQVTM, CDR2 ANQGSEA. The CDR3 consists of 12 residues. V was trimmed by 7 bases and J by 0 bases, leaving 4 bases between them. The CDR3 DNA sequence: TGCAGCGGGCTCTCTGGGGCCAACGTCCTGACTTTC. This codes for CSGLSGANVLTF.

The V call is TRBV6-5, the J call TRBJ1-2; 7 bases agree with TRBD1. CDR3 length: 14 residues. Trimming at V came to 5 bases and at J to 4 bases, leaving 7 bases not matched to a gene. In germline, CDR1 is MNHEY, CDR2 SVGAGI. CDR3 DNA: TGTGCCAGCAGTCTCGAAGGGGGCCTCTATGGCTACACCTTC. Residues: CASSLEGGLYGYTF.

This clone was detected once. The chain uses TRBV2 and TRBJ1-2; 11 bases agree with TRBD1. This CDR3 comprises 14 residues. Germline CDR1 is SNHLY and CDR2 is FYNNEI. Trimming cost V 8 bases and J 7 bases; bases outside gene matches: 9. CDR3 sequence reads: CASFRDRGNGGYTF. The CDR3 nucleotides are TGTGCCAGCTTCCGGGACAGGGGGAATGGTGGCTACACCTTC.

J is TRBJ1-2 and V is TRBV7-8; D unresolved. CDR1 and CDR2 (germline): SGHVS, FQNEAQ. Trimming left V 6 bases short and J 4 bases short, with 21 bases between. The CDR3 has 16 residues. CDR3 amino acids: CASSQLRQTSIYGYTF. CDR3 nucleotide sequence: TGTGCCAGCAGTCAGCTTCGACAAACATCTATCTATGGCTACACCTTC.

The chain couples TRBV4-1 to TRBJ1-3; D might be TRBD1 (6 bases). Trimming shortened V by 0 bases and J by 4 bases, and 13 bases separated the two germline ends. The CDR3 consists of 16 residues. Per germline, CDR1 MGHRA and CDR2 YSYEKL. In DNA, the CDR3 is TGCGCCAGCAGCCAAGAACCCTCCGGACAGGGAAACACCATATATTTT. Translating gives CASSQEPSGQGNTIYF.

This chain links TRBV9 with TRBJ2-1; 8 positions agree with TRBD1. Germline V gene lookup returns CDR1 SGDLS and CDR2 YYNGEE. J lost 7 bases, V lost 3 bases, and 9 bases had no gene match. The CDR3 is made up of 15 amino acids. CDR3 DNA: TGTGCCAGCAGCGCCGCGGACAGGGCGGAGAATGAGCAGTTCTTC. It codes for CASSAADRAENEQFF.

This chain links TRBV6-5 with TRBJ2-7, with 8 bases lining up with TRBD1. CDR3 length: 14 amino acids. V lost 10 bases to trimming and J lost 3 bases; unmatched junction nucleotides: 11. Germline V lookup: CDR1 MNHEY, CDR2 SVGAGI. The CDR3 nucleotides read TGTGCCACTAGGTCGAACAGGGGGGACTACGAGCAGTACTTC. As protein: CATRSNRGDYEQYF.

This clone was recorded once. The CDR3 DNA reads TGCAGCGTTGCCGGGACAGGCCATAATCAGCCCCAGCATTTT. Its translation: CSVAGTGHNQPQHF. The V and J genes are TRBV29-1 and TRBJ1-5, with 8 bases fitting TRBD1. Unmatched junction bases numbered 6, after V lost 4 bases and J lost 4 bases. Germline CDR1 and CDR2: SQVTM and ANQGSEA. This CDR3 comprises 14 residues.

Points on this clone: Other DNA sequences in this specimen translate into the identical CDR3. The V and J genes are TRBV4-1 and TRBJ2-2, with D perhaps matching TRBD2 (6 bases). This CDR3 is 14 amino acids long. Looked up from germline, CDR1 is MGHRA and CDR2 is YSYEKL. Deletions cut 0 bases from V and 8 bases from J, with 10 bases between. CDR3: CASSQDRGTGELFF. CDR3 sequence (DNA): TGCGCCAGCAGCCAAGATCGGGGGACTGGGGAGCTGTTTTTT.

The genes are TRBV13 and TRBJ2-7; TRBD1 matches 7 bases. CDR1 is PRHDT, CDR2 FYEKMQ, per germline (reference sequence). V shed 5 bases and J 5 bases; nucleotides not matched to a gene: 12. The CDR3 length is 15 residues. The CDR3 region has the DNA TGTGCCAGCAGCGCGACAGGGCACCCCAACGACGAGCAGTACTTC. This codes for CASSATGHPNDEQYF.

The chain uses TRBV18 and TRBJ2-7, with a possible D match to TRBD1 (6 bases). The V and J ends lost 4 bases and 3 bases respectively, with 10 bases between them. The CDR3 sequence is 13 residues long. Germline CDR1 KGHSH, CDR2 LQKENI. The CDR3 here is CASSQTGNYEQYF. CDR3 in DNA: TGTGCCAGCTCACAAACAGGGAACTACGAGCAGTACTTC.

This clone was seen ten or more times. CDR3 nucleotide sequence: TGTGCCAGCAGTGAACCACAGCAGTGGGCGAACACTGAAGCTTTCTTT. It translates to CASSEPQQWANTEAFF. V and J are TRBV6-1 and TRBJ1-1; D is ambiguous. CDR3 length: 16 residues. Between the trimmed V and J ends, which lost 2 bases and 1 base, there was a span of 14 bases. The V gene's germline CDR1 is MNHNS and CDR2 SASEGT.

V and J are TRBV19 and TRBJ2-7; D might be TRBD2 (6 bases). Trimming shortened V by 5 bases and J by 9 bases, and 14 bases separated the two germline ends. Germline V lookup: CDR1 LNHDA, CDR2 SQIVND (reference sequence). This CDR3 has 12 amino acids. DNA for the CDR3: TGTGCCAGTAGTGCAGCTAGCGAGGCGCAGTACTTC. This encodes CASSAASEAQYF.

The chain uses TRBV7-9 and TRBJ2-7; TRBD2 is a possible D gene (5 bases). CDR1 is SEHNR, CDR2 FQNEAQ, per germline (reference sequence). The CDR3 has 15 amino acids. With 8 bases removed from V and 5 bases from J, the gap between germline ends came to 22 bases. The CDR3 sequence is CASLSPETPRDEQYF. CDR3 in DNA: TGTGCCAGCCTCTCCCCCGAGACTCCGCGGGACGAGCAGTACTTC. The variable domain in full, with the rest retrieved from reference TRBV7-9 and TRBJ2-7, is DTGVSQNPRHKITKRGQNVTFRCDPISEHNRLYWYRQTLGQGPEFLTYFQNEAQLEKSRLLSDRFSAERPKGSFSTLEIQRTEQGDSAMYLCASLSPETPRDEQYFGPGTRLTVT.

The rearrangement joins TRBV4-3 to TRBJ1-4; D not resolved. The CDR3 consists of 16 residues. Germline V lookup: CDR1 LGHNA, CDR2 YSLEER. The ends were cut back, 0 bases at V and 3 bases at J, with 11 bases in the middle. CDR3 region: CASSQDLGGSNEKLFF. CDR3 DNA: TGCGCCAGCAGCCAAGATCTAGGCGGATCTAATGAAAAACTGTTTTTT.